These 9 T cell receptor beta chains originate from one sample sequenced in a study of shared T cell receptors in the human thymus. The repertoire was sequenced with immunoSEQ multiplex PCR; TCRdb's copy has only in-frame clones and lacks some. The sample has hundreds of thousands of clones, 85% to 90% seen once; the top ten hold over 0.008%. These data are also associated with another study on human thymus T cells.

The sequenced material came from thymocytes. Every receptor here comes from a boy younger than two with a congenital heart defect.

The V gene is TRBV5-4, the J gene TRBJ2-4; 11 bases align to TRBD2. Germline values: CDR1 SGHNT, CDR2 YYREEE (reference sequence). V lost 3 bases and J lost 5; bases outside the gene matches: 7. The CDR3 runs to 16 residues. CDR3 region: CASSSHGLAGQNIQYF. CDR3 coding DNA: TGTGCCAGCAGCTCCCATGGACTAGCGGGTCAAAACATTCAGTACTTC.

The chain carries TRBV27 and TRBJ1-5; D unclear. Per the germline V gene, CDR1 is MNHEY and CDR2 is SMNVEV (reference sequence). This CDR3 contains 12 residues. V lost 8 bases to trimming and J lost 2 bases, with 7 bases between them. The CDR3 region has the DNA TGTGCCAGCCAATCGGGCAATCAGCCCCAGCATTTT. Translating gives CASQSGNQPQHF.

This rearrangement joins TRBV29-1 to TRBJ2-3; 8 nucleotides agree with TRBD2. There are 12 residues in the CDR3. Unmatched junction bases numbered 11, after V lost 8 bases and J lost 10 bases. Looked up from germline, CDR1 is SQVTM and CDR2 is ANQGSEA. CDR3 in DNA: TGCAGCCCTGACCCGTCGGGGGGGCCGCAGTATTTT. It is translated as CSPDPSGGPQYF.

V is TRBV6-5 and J is TRBJ2-3, with 11 bases matching TRBD1. The germline V gene has CDR1 MNHEY and CDR2 SVGAGI. V shed 5 bases, J shed 3 bases, and the junction held 4 bases outside the gene matches. This CDR3 region has 15 residues. For the CDR3, the DNA is TGTGCCAGCAGTCCTCGGGACAGGGGGACAGATACGCAGTATTTT. Translated: CASSPRDRGTDTQYF.

This clone was picked up one time. The chain links TRBV21-1 to TRBJ2-7; the table gives TRBD2 as D, unverified against the DNA. TRBV21-1 is a pseudogene segment. The CDR3 totals 15 residues. This CDR3 is CASSKGGEPPYEQYF. Written as DNA, the CDR3 is TGTGCCAGCAGCAAAGGTGGAGAGCCGCCCTACGAGCAGTACTTC.

This chain's CDR3 is CASSGAPDKRDIKNNEQFF. The DNA for the CDR3 is TGTGCCAGCAGTGGGGCGCCCGACAAGCGGGACATAAAGAACAATGAGCAGTTCTTC. The chain joins TRBV5-4 to TRBJ2-1; tentative D call: TRBD2 (7 bases). The CDR3 runs to 19 residues. Trimming removed 5 bases from V and 5 bases from J, with 29 bases in between. The germline gives CDR1 SGHNT, CDR2 YYREEE (reference sequence).

CDR3 residues: CASSSGQGAPSNQPQHF. The DNA of the CDR3 is TGTGCCAGCAGCTCCGGACAGGGGGCGCCTAGCAATCAGCCCCAGCATTTT. The rearrangement uses TRBV11-2 and TRBJ1-5, with 11 bases aligning to TRBD1. The CDR3 is 17 amino acids. Losses at the gene ends were 4 bases for V and 0 bases for J; bases not matched to a gene: 5. Germline CDR1 SGHAT, CDR2 FQNNGV.

This clone was picked up a small number of times. The chain couples TRBV4-1 to TRBJ2-7; 7 bases are a match to TRBD2. CDR1 and CDR2 (germline): MGHRA, YSYEKL. This CDR3 comprises 13 residues. Trimming took 5 bases from V and 7 from J; bases not matched to a gene: 8. The CDR3 sequence: CASSFPRGEEQYF. CDR3 in DNA: TGCGCCAGCAGCTTTCCTCGGGGGGAGGAGCAGTACTTC.

In its sample, this clone was seen once. The V call is TRBV15, the J call TRBJ2-4, with D possibly being TRBD1 (6 bases). The CDR3 is 19 residues long. CDR1 LNHNV and CDR2 YYDKDF come from the germline V gene (reference sequence). Trimming shortened V by 1 base and J by 0 bases, and 19 bases separated the two germline ends. The CDR3 loop is CATSRAGQTNILAKNIQYF. As DNA, the CDR3 is TGTGCCACCAGCAGAGCAGGACAGACCAACATACTAGCCAAAAACATTCAGTACTTC.